The next 8 T cell receptor beta chains were all read from a single sample in a study of T cells in Graves' hyperthyroidism and ophthalmopathy. RNA transcripts served as the template for amplifying TCR beta CDR3 regions. Carried out on the TCR CDR3, a first-round RT-PCR used the HTBI primer set. TCRdb called the multiplex PCR reads again in MiXCR, with one record for every CDR3 protein. The data contain 340,000 or so distinct CDR3 sequences, 15% to 20% of them singletons. The specimen was blood. The receptors shown here come from a woman aged 50 to 60 with Graves' hyperthyroidism.

This clonotype has only a few counts. One end of the junction fails to match germline, which may point to a read error. The chain uses TRBV28 and TRBJ1-2; D ambiguous. The CDR3 runs 11 residues. Looked up from germline, CDR1 is MDHEN and CDR2 is SYDVKM. Here the CDR3 reads CAGSHPYGYTF. The DNA of the CDR3 is TGTGCCGGCAGCCACCCCTATGGCTACACCTTC.

This clonotype has more than one count but fewer than ten. The genes are TRBV11-2 and TRBJ2-3; 7 positions agree with TRBD2. CDR1 and CDR2 (germline): SGHAT, FQNNGV. The CDR3 runs to 17 residues. The trim removed 0 bases at V and 0 bases at J, leaving 6 bases unmatched. CDR3 DNA sequence: TGTGCCAGCAGCTTAGAGCCTCTAGCGGTGAGCACAGATACGCAGTATTTT. Protein sequence: CASSLEPLAVSTDTQYF.

Many counts were recorded for this clonotype. One end of the junction varies from germline; a read error may be responsible. The V call is TRBV11-2, the J call TRBJ2-1; 12 nucleotides agree with TRBD1. In germline, CDR1 is SGHAT, CDR2 FQNNGV. The CDR3 contains 19 residues. CDR3 protein: CASSLDRDRGHFTYNEQFF. As DNA, the CDR3 is TGTGCCAGCAGCCTAGACCGGGACAGGGGGCATTTCACCTACAATGAGCAGTTCTTC.

To note about this clonotype: Germline is not matched at one junction end, which may reflect a read error. The chain recombines TRBV11-2 with TRBJ2-1, with 13 bases lining up with TRBD2. The CDR3 has 16 residues. Per the germline V gene, CDR1 is SGHAT and CDR2 is FQNNGV. CDR3 loop: CASSMSGTSGINKQFF. The DNA of the CDR3 is TGTGCCAGTAGTATGAGCGGGACTAGCGGGATCAATAAGCAGTTCTTC.

V is TRBV5-5 and J is TRBJ1-1; the match to TRBD1 covers 8 bases. The CDR3 sequence is 14 residues long. Germline V gene data show CDR1 as SGHKS and CDR2 as YYEKEE (reference sequence). V was clipped by 3 bases and J by 4 bases; unmatched bases: 5. The CDR3 is CASSSGGRATEAFF. CDR3 nucleotides: TGTGCCAGCAGCTCAGGGGGCCGTGCCACTGAAGCTTTCTTT.

This clonotype was detected ten times or more. The chain has TRBV7-2 and TRBJ2-1; D is unresolved. V was shortened by 1 base and J by 7 bases, with 20 bases between the two germline ends. The germline gives CDR1 SGHTA, CDR2 FQGNSA. This CDR3 is built from 17 residues. The CDR3 loop reads CASSLEGLLVGLNEQFF. DNA for the CDR3: TGTGCCAGCAGCTTAGAAGGCTTACTCGTGGGATTGAATGAGCAGTTCTTC.

The DNA of the CDR3 is TGTGCCAGCAGTGAAGATCCGTTGCGGGAGCAGTACGTC. Translation: CASSEDPLREQYV. The chain links TRBV6-1 to TRBJ2-7, with D uncertain. V lost 1 base and J 7 bases, leaving 11 bases between the germline ends. Germline V gene sequence: CDR1 MNHNS, CDR2 SASEGT. The CDR3 is 13 residues long.

This clonotype came up many times. V gene TRBV9 combines with J gene TRBJ1-2, with TRBD1 matching 7 bases. Germline lookup yields CDR1 SGDLS and CDR2 YYNGEE. The CDR3 extends over 14 amino acids. V lost 3 bases and J lost 6; bases outside the gene matches: 8. The CDR3 DNA is TGTGCCAGCAGCGGACAACAGGGGAGCAATGGCTACACCTTC. This gives the protein CASSGQQGSNGYTF.